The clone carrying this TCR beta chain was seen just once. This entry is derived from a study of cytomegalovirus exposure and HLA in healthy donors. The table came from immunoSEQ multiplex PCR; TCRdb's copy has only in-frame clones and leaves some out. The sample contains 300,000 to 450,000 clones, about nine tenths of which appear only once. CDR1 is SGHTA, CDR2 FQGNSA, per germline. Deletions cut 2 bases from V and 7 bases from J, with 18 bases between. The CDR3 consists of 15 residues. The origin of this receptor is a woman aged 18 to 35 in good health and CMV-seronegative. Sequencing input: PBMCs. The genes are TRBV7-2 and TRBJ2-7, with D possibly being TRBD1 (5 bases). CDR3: CASSLSWTPDSEQYF. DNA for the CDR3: TGTGCCAGCAGCTTAAGTTGGACACCCGACTCGGAGCAGTACTTC. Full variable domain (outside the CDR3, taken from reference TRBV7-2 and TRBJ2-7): GAGVSQSPSNKVTEKGKDVELRCDPISGHTALYWYRQSLGQGLEFLIYFQGNSAPDKSGLPSDRFSAERTGGSVSTLTIQRTQQEDSAVYLCASSLSWTPDSEQYFGPGTRLTVT.